The clone carrying this TCR beta chain was recorded a few times. As yet, its antigen is unknown. This record belongs to a study of beta chain features in type 1 diabetes. Study-wide background: Cells sorted and examined across all samples totaled approximately 100,000,000. Whole-study results and caveats: Moderate yet significant TCRB CDR3 shortening was seen in Type 1 diabetes patients in all four CD4+ subsets.

A single heparinised blood sample, averaging around 120 mL, was obtained per donor. CD45RO/CCR7/CD25/CD127/CD95/CD27 staining was used to isolate CD4+ naive, central memory, regulatory and stem cell-like memory cells by sorting. The whole isolated RNA underwent reverse transcription, so sequencing captured expressed TCRB transcripts. TCRdb keeps only in-frame clones here, not all; method: immunoSEQ multiplex PCR. Of 250,000 to 300,000 clones in the sample, 8% were seen once. V was shortened by 2 bases and J by 0 bases, with 5 bases between the two germline ends. Germline V CDR1 and CDR2: MNHNY, SVGAGI (reference sequence). The CDR3 length is 14 residues.

The specimen sequenced was central memory CD4+ T cells from blood. The chain couples TRBV6-6 to TRBJ1-5, with D possibly TRBD1 on 5 matching bases. The TCR originated in a woman in her late teens or twenties in good health. Here the CDR3 reads CASSYQGSNQPQHF. The CDR3 bases are TGTGCCAGCAGTTACCAGGGTAGCAATCAGCCCCAGCATTTT.